What follows are 9 T cell receptor beta chains derived from one specimen sequenced in a study of blood T cell repertoires in COVID-19. Repertoires were generated with immunoSEQ multiplex PCR, while TCRdb's copy carries only in-frame clones and drops some. The profile shows 210,000 or so clones, nearly 90% of them singletons. Sequenced sample: PBMCs or T cells enriched from blood (not recorded which). The source of these receptors is a man younger than 45 who had recovered from COVID-19.

This chain uses TRBV28 with TRBJ2-7; 7 positions match TRBD1. The V and J ends lost 1 base and 0 bases, in that order; junction bases with no gene match: 9. The germline CDR1 and CDR2 sequences are MDHEN and SYDVKM. The CDR3 runs 17 residues. The CDR3 bases are TGTGCCAGCAGTTTATCCCGGCGACAGGGAAGCTCCTACGAGCAGTACTTC. It yields the protein CASSLSRRQGSSYEQYF.

V gene TRBV6-5 combines with J gene TRBJ2-1; TRBD2 is a possible D gene (5 bases). Between the trimmed V and J ends, which lost 4 bases and 0 bases, there was a span of 13 bases. The CDR3 has 16 residues. Germline values: CDR1 MNHEY, CDR2 SVGAGI. In DNA, the CDR3 is TGTGCCAGCAGTTCTCGCGGGCCTAGCTCCTACAATGAGCAGTTCTTC. Amino acids: CASSSRGPSSYNEQFF.

The chain carries TRBV18 and TRBJ2-5, with 7 bases fitting TRBD2. V lost 3 bases, J lost 3 bases, and 4 bases stayed unmatched. Germline assignment: CDR1 KGHSH and CDR2 LQKENI. This CDR3 is 14 amino acids long. The CDR3 DNA reads TGTGCCAGCTCACCTCCCGCGGGGGAAGAGACCCAGTACTTC. Its translation: CASSPPAGEETQYF.

The DNA for the CDR3 is TGTGCCAGCAGTTTAAGGGGGATGCAGCCCCAGCATTTT. The encoded protein is CASSLRGMQPQHF. The chain employs TRBV12-3 or TRBV12-4 and TRBJ1-5, with a weak D call TRBD1 (6 bases). Trimming took off 2 bases at V and 7 bases at J, with 9 bases between the two ends. CDR3 length equals 13 residues.

The chain combines TRBV27 with TRBJ1-4; 8 bases line up with TRBD1. Germline CDR1 and CDR2: MNHEY and SMNVEV (reference sequence). The J segment lost 8 bases and the V segment lost 6 bases, leaving 2 bases of the junction unmatched. This CDR3 is built from 12 residues. In DNA form, the CDR3 reads TGTGCCAGCAGGACAGGGGACGAAAAACTGTTTTTT. Amino acids: CASRTGDEKLFF.

This clone has just one count. The rearrangement uses TRBV9 and TRBJ1-4; D unresolved. CDR3 length: 14 residues. Trimming cost V 4 bases and J 2 bases, with 9 bases left between them. Per the germline V gene, CDR1 is SGDLS and CDR2 is YYNGEE. In nucleotides, the CDR3 is TGTGCCAGCAGCCTCGGCGGGACTAATGAAAAACTGTTTTTT. This codes for CASSLGGTNEKLFF.

There are a few counts of this clone. The chain joins TRBV27 to TRBJ1-5; D might be TRBD1 (6 bases). CDR1 and CDR2 (germline): MNHEY, SMNVEV (reference sequence). The CDR3 is 15 residues long. V was cut by 2 bases and J by 6 bases, with 14 bases left in between. The CDR3 spells CASSLIPGAAQPQHF. CDR3 DNA sequence: TGTGCCAGCAGTTTAATCCCAGGGGCCGCTCAGCCCCAGCATTTT.

CDR3 amino acids: CASSLAVGTGGSQPQHF. Written as DNA, the CDR3 is TGTGCCAGCAGCTTGGCTGTAGGGACAGGGGGGAGTCAGCCCCAGCATTTT. The rearrangement links TRBV5-8 to TRBJ1-5; TRBD1 agrees at 11 bases. The CDR3 is 17 residues long. Trimming at V came to 0 bases and at J to 6 bases, leaving 8 bases not matched to a gene. Germline V gene lookup returns CDR1 SGHTS and CDR2 YDEGEE. Filled out from reference TRBV5-8 and TRBJ1-5, the complete variable domain reads EAGVTQSPTHLIKTRGQQATLRCSPISGHTSVYWYQQALGLGLQFLLWYDEGEERNRGNFPPRFSGRQFPNYSSELNVNALELEDSALYLCASSLAVGTGGSQPQHFGDGTRLSIL.

The chain links TRBV25-1 to TRBJ1-5; D might be TRBD1 (6 bases). CDR1 and CDR2 from the germline V gene are MGHDK and SYGVNS. V dropped 5 bases and J dropped 1 base, with 6 bases sitting between them. This CDR3 comprises 13 residues. The DNA of the CDR3 is TGTGCCAGCAGTCAGGGGAGCAATCAGCCCCAGCATTTT. It codes for CASSQGSNQPQHF.